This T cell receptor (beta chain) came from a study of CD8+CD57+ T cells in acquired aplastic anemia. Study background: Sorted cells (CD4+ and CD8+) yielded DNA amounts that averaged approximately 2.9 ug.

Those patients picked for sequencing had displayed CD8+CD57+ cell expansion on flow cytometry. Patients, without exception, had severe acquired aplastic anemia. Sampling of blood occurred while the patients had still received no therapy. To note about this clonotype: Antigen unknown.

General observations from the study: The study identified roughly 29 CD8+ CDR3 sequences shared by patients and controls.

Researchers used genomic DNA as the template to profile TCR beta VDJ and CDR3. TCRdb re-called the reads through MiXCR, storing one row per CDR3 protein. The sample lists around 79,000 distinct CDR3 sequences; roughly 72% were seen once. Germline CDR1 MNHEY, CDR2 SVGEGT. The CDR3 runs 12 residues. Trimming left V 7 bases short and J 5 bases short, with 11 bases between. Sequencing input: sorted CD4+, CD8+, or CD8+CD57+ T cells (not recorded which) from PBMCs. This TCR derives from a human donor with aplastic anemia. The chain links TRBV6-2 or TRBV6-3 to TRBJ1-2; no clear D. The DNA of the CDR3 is TGTGCCAGCACTGTAGACACGTATGGCTACACCTTC. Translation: CASTVDTYGYTF.